Listed below are T cell receptor beta chains from one sample, sequenced in a study of T cell responses to AZD1222 COVID-19 vaccine. The table came from immunoSEQ multiplex PCR; TCRdb's copy has only in-frame clones and leaves some out. The profile shows around 100,000 clones, nearly 90% of them singletons. This specimen consisted of peripheral blood, obtained on day 0 of AZD1222 vaccination. The receptors stem from an adult in good health. CDR3s include the opening cysteine and the closing phenylalanine or tryptophan. D genes are given only for firm matches. Clone size is shown for a subset of rows, as once, few, many or a class of expanded clone.

size	D	V	J	DNA	CDR3
NA	NA	TRBV7-3	TRBJ1-1	TGTGCCAGCAGCTTACACGTGAACACTGAAGCTTTCTTT	CASSLHVNTEAFF
NA	NA	TRBV5-1	TRBJ2-7	TGCGCCAGCAGCCCCGGGACCTACGAGCAGTACTTC	CASSPGTYEQYF
NA	NA	TRBV5-1	TRBJ2-5	TGCGCCAGCAGCTTGGAGCTGTTCCAAGAGACCCAGTACTTC	CASSLELFQETQYF
NA	TRBD2	TRBV7-3	TRBJ2-1	TGTGCCAGCAGCTTCGGGTTCAGCGGGAGCTTTAATGAGCAGTTCTTC	CASSFGFSGSFNEQFF
NA	NA	TRBV19	TRBJ2-6	TGTGCCAGTAGTATTCTAGGGGAATCTGGGGCCAACGTCCTGACTTTC	CASSILGESGANVLTF
NA	TRBD1	TRBV10-1	TRBJ1-5	TGCGCCAGCAGTATACAGGGGTCGGGTCAGCCCCAGCATTTT	CASSIQGSGQPQHF
NA	TRBD1	TRBV6-5	TRBJ1-1	TGTGCCAGCAGTTACGGAGGGGGCCGTGGTGAAGCTTTCTTT	CASSYGGGRGEAFF
NA	TRBD2	TRBV7-3	TRBJ2-5	TGTGCCAGCAGCATACTGGGACTAGCGGAAGAGACCCAGTACTTC	CASSILGLAEETQYF
NA	NA	TRBV18	TRBJ1-6	TGTGCCAGCTCACTGCAGGGTCAGGCACCCCTCCACTTT	CASSLQGQAPLHF
NA	NA	TRBV27	TRBJ2-7	TGTGCCAGCAGTTTCGGGGGCGAGCAGTACTTC	CASSFGGEQYF
NA	TRBD1	TRBV15	TRBJ2-7	TGTGCCACCAGCATAGGACAGGGGCAAATCTCCTACGAGCAGTACTTC	CATSIGQGQISYEQYF
few	TRBD2	TRBV19	TRBJ2-1	TGTGCCAGTAGTATGTATAGCGGGGGGGGAAATGAGCAGTTCTTC	CASSMYSGGGNEQFF
NA	NA	TRBV11-2	TRBJ1-1	TGTGCCAGCAGCTCATCCGGGACTGCGAACACTGAAGCTTTCTTT	CASSSSGTANTEAFF
NA	NA	TRBV6-5	TRBJ1-1	TGTGCCAGCAGTTACGGCCAACGGGAGACTGAAGCTTTCTTT	CASSYGQRETEAFF
NA	NA	TRBV6-5	TRBJ2-5	TGTGCCAGCAGCCTTGCCCCGGGGGAGACCCAGTACTTC	CASSLAPGETQYF
NA	NA	TRBV19	TRBJ1-1	TGTGCCAGTAGTATTGAGACATTAACTGAAGCTTTCTTT	CASSIETLTEAFF